This TCR beta chain is drawn from a study of blood T cell repertoires in COVID-19. About the research overall: Collection of acute and convalescent COVID-19 samples took place in the United States, Italy and Spain.

Per the original methods: It was from reference gene primer amplification that nucleated cell counts were estimated. Assay: immunoSEQ multiplex PCR; the TCRdb copy retains only in-frame clones and omits some. V and J calls and clone size follow that table, whereas D and trimming were derived from the DNA. The data show approximately 250,000 clones, approximately 80% seen once. V was pared by 3 bases and J by 2 bases, with 20 bases between. Germline lookup yields CDR1 DFQATT and CDR2 SNEGSKA (reference sequence). The CDR3 has 17 amino acids. The sequence was collected from a woman aged 55-69 years with active or convalescent COVID-19. V and J are TRBV20-1 and TRBJ2-4; D perhaps matches TRBD1 (6 bases). Sequencing input: peripheral blood. The CDR3 reads CSASSGPRGQSKNIQYF. The CDR3 DNA reads as TGCAGTGCTAGTAGTGGACCCCGAGGACAGTCCAAAAACATTCAGTACTTC.